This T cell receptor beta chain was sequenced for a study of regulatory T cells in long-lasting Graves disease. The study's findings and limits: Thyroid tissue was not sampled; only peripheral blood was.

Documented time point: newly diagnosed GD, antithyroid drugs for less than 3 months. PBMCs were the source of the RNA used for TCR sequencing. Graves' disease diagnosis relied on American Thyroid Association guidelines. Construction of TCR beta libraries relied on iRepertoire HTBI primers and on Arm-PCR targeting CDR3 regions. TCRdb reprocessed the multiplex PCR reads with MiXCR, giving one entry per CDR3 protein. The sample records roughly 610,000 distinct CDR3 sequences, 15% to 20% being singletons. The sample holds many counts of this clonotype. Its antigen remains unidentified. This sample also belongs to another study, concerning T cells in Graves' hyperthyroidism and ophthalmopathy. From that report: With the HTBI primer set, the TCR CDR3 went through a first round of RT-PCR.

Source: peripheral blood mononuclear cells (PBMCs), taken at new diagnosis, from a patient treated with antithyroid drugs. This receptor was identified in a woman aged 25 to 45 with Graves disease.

The CDR3 DNA sequence: TGTGCCAGCAGTGCCGGACTGAGCACAGATACGCAGTATTTT. Translated, it gives CASSAGLSTDTQYF. The genes are TRBV6-2 or TRBV6-3 and TRBJ2-3, with a tentative D call TRBD2 (5 bases). V was shortened by 5 bases and J by 0 bases, with 9 bases between the two germline ends. Germline CDR1 reads MNHEY; CDR2 reads SVGEGT. The CDR3 has 14 residues.